This T cell receptor (beta chain) was sequenced in a study of blood T cells in healthy people across ages. V trimming: 4 bases; J trimming: 7 bases; junction bases outside the gene matches: 3. The germline CDR1 and CDR2 sequences are SGHNT and YYREEE (reference sequence). The CDR3 has 12 residues. A sample-barcoded 5' primer and a J-beta primer mix were used in a second PCR of about 7 to 12 cycles. One entry per CDR3 protein, called by TCRdb with MiXCR from the 5' RACE reads. This table holds 850,000 or so distinct CDR3 sequences, less than 35% found once. The sequencing input was blood. The clonotype comes from a woman of 80 years or more in good health. V usage is TRBV5-4 and J usage is TRBJ1-1, with 8 bases fitting TRBD1. The CDR3 here is CASSEDRGEAFF. The DNA of the CDR3 is TGTGCCAGCAGCGAAGACAGGGGTGAAGCTTTCTTT.